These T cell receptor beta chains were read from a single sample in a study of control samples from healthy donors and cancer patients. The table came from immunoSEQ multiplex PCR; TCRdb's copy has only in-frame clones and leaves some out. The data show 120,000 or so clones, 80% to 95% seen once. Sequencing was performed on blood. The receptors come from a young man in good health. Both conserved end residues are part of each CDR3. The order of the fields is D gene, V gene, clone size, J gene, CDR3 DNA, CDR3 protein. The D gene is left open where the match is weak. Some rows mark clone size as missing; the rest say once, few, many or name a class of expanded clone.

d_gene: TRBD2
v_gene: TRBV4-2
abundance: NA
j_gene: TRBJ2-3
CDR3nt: TGTGCCAGCAGCCCCGGGACTAGCGGGGGGCCAGATACGCAGTATTTT
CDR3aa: CASSPGTSGGPDTQYF

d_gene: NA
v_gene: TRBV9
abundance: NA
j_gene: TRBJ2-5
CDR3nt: TGTGCCAGCAGCGCCGACCTAGAGACCCAGTACTTC
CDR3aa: CASSADLETQYF

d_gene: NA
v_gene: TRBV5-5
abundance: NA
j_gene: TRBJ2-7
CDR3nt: TGTGCCAGCAGCTCCCAGGCAGGGAGTACCTACGAGCAGTACTTC
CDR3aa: CASSSQAGSTYEQYF

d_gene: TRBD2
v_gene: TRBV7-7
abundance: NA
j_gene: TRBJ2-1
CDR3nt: TGTGCTAGCAGCTCCCGACTAGCGGGAATGAATGAGCAGTTCTTC
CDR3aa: CASSSRLAGMNEQFF

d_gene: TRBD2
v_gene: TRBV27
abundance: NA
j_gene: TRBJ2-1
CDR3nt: TGTGCCAGCAGTTCGGGACTAGCGGGGGGGGATGAGCAGTTCTTC
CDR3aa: CASSSGLAGGDEQFF

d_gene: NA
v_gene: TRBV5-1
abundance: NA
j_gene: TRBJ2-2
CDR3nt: TGCGCCAGCAGCTTGGATCGGAAACAGAACACCGGGGAGCTGTTTTTT
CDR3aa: CASSLDRKQNTGELFF

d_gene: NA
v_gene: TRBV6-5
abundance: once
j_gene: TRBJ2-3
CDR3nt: TGTGCCAGCAGTAATACAGGCACAGATACGCAGTATTTT
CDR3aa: CASSNTGTDTQYF

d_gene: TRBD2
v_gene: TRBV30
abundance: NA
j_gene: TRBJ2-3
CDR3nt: TGTGCCTGGAGTTGGACTAGCGGGGGGTTGGGCACAGATACGCAGTATTTT
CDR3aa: CAWSWTSGGLGTDTQYF

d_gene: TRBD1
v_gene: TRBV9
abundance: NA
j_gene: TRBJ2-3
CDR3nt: TGTGCCAGCAGCCCATCGACAGGGACAGATACGCAGTATTTT
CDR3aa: CASSPSTGTDTQYF

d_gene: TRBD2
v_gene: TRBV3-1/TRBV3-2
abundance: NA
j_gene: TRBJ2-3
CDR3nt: TGTGCCAGCAGCCAAGTAGCTAGCGGGGGGGGTGGCACAGATACGCAGTATTTT
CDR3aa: CASSQVASGGGGTDTQYF

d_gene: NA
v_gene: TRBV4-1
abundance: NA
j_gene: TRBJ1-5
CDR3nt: TGCGCCAGCAGCCAAGATAGAATCAGCAATCAGCCCCAGCATTTT
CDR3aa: CASSQDRISNQPQHF

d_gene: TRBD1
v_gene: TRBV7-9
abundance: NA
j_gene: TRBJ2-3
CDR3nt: TGTGCCAGCAGCCCGACAGGGGTCACAGATACGCAGTATTTT
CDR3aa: CASSPTGVTDTQYF

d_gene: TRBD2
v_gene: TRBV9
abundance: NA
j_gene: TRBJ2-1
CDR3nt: TGTGCCAGCAGCCTCACTAGCGGCTATGGCTACAATGAGCAGTTCTTC
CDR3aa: CASSLTSGYGYNEQFF

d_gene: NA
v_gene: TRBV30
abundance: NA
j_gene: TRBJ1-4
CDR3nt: TGTGCCTGGAGTGTAAAGGGGGAACTGTTTTTT
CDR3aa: CAWSVKGELFF

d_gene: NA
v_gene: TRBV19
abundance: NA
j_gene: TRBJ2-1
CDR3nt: TGTGCCAGTAGTGTAGCCTCGGGACAACTTCGAATTGAGCAGTTCTTC
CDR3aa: CASSVASGQLRIEQFF

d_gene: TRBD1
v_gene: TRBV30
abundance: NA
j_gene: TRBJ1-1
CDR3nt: TGTGCCTGGGATGGGACAGGGAACACTGAAGCTTTCTTT
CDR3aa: CAWDGTGNTEAFF

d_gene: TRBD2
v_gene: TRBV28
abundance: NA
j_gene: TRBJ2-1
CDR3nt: TGTGCCAGCAGTTCTCGACTAGCGGTTTACAATGAGCAGTTCTTC
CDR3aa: CASSSRLAVYNEQFF

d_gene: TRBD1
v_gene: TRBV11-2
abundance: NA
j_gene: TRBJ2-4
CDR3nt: TGTGCCAGCAGCTTAGTTCCCCAGGGGGTAAAAAACATTCAGTACTTC
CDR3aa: CASSLVPQGVKNIQYF

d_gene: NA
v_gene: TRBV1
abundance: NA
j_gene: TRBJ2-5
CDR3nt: TGCACCAGCAGCCAAGGGGGGCTAGCGGGGATTAAGTTAGAAGAGACCCAGTACTTC
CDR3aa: CTSSQGGLAGIKLEETQYF

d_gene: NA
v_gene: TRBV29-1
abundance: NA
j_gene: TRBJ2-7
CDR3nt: TGCAGCGTTGGATGGACCTACGAGCAGTACTTC
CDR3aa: CSVGWTYEQYF

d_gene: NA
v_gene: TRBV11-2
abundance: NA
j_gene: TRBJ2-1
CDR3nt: TGTGCCAGCAGCTTAGGGTCGGGGCAGTCCTACAATGAGCAGTTCTTC
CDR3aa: CASSLGSGQSYNEQFF

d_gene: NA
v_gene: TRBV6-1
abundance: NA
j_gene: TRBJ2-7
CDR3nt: TGTGCCAGCAGTGAAGCCGGGCCATTCCCCTACGAGCAGTACTTC
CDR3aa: CASSEAGPFPYEQYF

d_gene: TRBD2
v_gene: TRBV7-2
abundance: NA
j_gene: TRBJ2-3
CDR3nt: TGTGCCAGCAGCGAAACCGGGACTAGCAAAACAGATACGCAGTATTTT
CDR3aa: CASSETGTSKTDTQYF

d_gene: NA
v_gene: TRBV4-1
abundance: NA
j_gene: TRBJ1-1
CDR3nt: TGCGCCAGCAGCCAAGTTGGTGGGATAGGCAACACTGAAGCTTTCTTT
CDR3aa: CASSQVGGIGNTEAFF

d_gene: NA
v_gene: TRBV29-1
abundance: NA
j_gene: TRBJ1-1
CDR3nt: TGCAGCGTTGATGTACAGGAGGGCACTGAAGCTTTCTTT
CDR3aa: CSVDVQEGTEAFF

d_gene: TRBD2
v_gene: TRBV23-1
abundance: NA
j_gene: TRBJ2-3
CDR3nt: TGCGCCAGCAGTCATTACCCGGGAGGGATTGGCAGCACAGATACGCAGTATTTT
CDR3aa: CASSHYPGGIGSTDTQYF

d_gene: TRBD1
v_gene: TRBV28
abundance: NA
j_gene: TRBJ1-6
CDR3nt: TGTGCCAGCAGTTTGGACAGGGGGTGGAATTCACCCCTCCACTTT
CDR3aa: CASSLDRGWNSPLHF

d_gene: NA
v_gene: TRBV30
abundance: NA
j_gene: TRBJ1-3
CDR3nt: TGTGCCTGGAGTTCATTGTCGGGGTTCAGCTCTGGAAACACCATATATTTT
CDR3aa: CAWSSLSGFSSGNTIYF

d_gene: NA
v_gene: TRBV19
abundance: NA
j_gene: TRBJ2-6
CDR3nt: TGTGCCAGTAGTCCCCAGTCCTCTGGGGCCAACGTCCTGACTTTC
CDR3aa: CASSPQSSGANVLTF

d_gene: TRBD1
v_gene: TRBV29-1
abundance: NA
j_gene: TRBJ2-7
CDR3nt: TGCAGCGGCAGACAGGGACCCACTACGAAGCAGTACTTC
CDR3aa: CSGRQGPTTKQYF

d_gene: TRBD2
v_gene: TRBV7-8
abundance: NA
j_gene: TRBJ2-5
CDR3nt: TGTGCCAGCACCACTTTCCCCCTCGGGGGGGAGACCCAGTACTTC
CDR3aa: CASTTFPLGGETQYF

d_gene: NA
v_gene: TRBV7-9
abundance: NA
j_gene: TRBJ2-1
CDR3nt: TGTGCCAGCAGGCGGGACTTAGACAATGAGCAGTTCTTC
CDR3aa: CASRRDLDNEQFF

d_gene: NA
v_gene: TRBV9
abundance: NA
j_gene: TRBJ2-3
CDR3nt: TGTGCCAGCAGCGTAGTGGCAACTAGCACAGATACGCAGTATTTT
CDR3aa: CASSVVATSTDTQYF

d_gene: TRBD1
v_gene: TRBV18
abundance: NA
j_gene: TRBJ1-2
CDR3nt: TGTGCCAGCTCCCGACAGGGTTCTAACACCTTC
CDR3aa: CASSRQGSNTF

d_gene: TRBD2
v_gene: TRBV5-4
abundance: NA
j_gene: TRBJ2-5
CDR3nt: TGTGCCAGCAGCCGGACTAGCGGGGGGCAAGAGACCCAGTACTTC
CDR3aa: CASSRTSGGQETQYF

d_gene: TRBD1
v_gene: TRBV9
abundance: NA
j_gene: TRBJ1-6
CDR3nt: TGTGCCAGCAGCGCGGGACAGACCAATTCACCCCTCCACTTT
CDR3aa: CASSAGQTNSPLHF

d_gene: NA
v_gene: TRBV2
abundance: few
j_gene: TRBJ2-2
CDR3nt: TGTGCCAGCAAAAGGTCAGAGAACACCGGGGAGCTGTTTTTT
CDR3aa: CASKRSENTGELFF

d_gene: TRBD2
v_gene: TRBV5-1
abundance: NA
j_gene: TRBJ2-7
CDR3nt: TGCGCCAGCACCGGACTAGCGGGGGGTTCCTACGAGCAGTACTTC
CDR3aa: CASTGLAGGSYEQYF

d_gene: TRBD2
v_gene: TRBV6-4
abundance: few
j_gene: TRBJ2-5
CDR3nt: TGTGCCAGCAGCCGGACTAGCGGGGGTCAAGAGACCCAGTACTTC
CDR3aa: CASSRTSGGQETQYF

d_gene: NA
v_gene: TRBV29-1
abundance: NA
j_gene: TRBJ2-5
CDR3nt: TGCAGCGTTACCGCGAGGGGCGGCCAAGAGACCCAGTACTTC
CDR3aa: CSVTARGGQETQYF

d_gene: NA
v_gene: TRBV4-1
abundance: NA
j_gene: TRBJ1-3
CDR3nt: TGCGCCAGCAGCCAAGAGCGGCGGGATACTTTCTCTGGAAACACCATATATTTT
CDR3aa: CASSQERRDTFSGNTIYF

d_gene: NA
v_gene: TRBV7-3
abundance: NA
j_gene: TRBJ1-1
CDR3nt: TGTGCCAGCAGTCCCCAGGGGAACACTGAAGCTTTCTTT
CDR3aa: CASSPQGNTEAFF

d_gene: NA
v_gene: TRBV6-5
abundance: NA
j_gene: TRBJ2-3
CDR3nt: TGTGCCAGCAGTTCCCTCGGACTGTATAGCACAGATACGCAGTATTTT
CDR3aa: CASSSLGLYSTDTQYF

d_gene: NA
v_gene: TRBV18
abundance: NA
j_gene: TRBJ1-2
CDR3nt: TGTGCCAGCTCAGAGAATAACTATGGCTACACCTTC
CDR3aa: CASSENNYGYTF

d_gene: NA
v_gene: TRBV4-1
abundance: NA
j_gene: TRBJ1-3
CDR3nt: TGCGCCAGCAGCCAAGATTCAGGGTTTGGAAACACCATATATTTT
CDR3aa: CASSQDSGFGNTIYF

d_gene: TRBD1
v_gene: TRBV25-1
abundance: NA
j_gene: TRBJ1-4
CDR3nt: TGTGCCAGCAGGGGTGGGACAGCACTTGAAAAACTGTTTTTT
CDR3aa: CASRGGTALEKLFF

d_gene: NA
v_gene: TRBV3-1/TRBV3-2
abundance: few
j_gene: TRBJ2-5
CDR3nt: TGTGCCAGCAGCCAAGAAGAGACCCAGTACTTC
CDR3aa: CASSQEETQYF

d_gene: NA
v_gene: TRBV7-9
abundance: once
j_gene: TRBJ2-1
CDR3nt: TGTGCCAGCAGCTTAGACCAGGGGATCGGAAATGAGCAGTTCTTC
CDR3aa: CASSLDQGIGNEQFF

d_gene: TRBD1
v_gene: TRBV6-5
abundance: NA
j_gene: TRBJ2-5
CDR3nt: TGTGCCAGCAGTTACAACCTCGGGCAGGGGGAAGAGACCCAGTACTTC
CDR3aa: CASSYNLGQGEETQYF

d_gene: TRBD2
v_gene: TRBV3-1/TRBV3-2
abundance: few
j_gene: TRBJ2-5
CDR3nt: TGTGCCAGCAGCCAAGATAGTGGGACTAGCGGCGAGACCCAGTACTTC
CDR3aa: CASSQDSGTSGETQYF

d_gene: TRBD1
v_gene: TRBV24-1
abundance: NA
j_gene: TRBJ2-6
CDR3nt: TGTGCCATCGGACAGGTGAGCTCTGGGGCCAACGTCCTGACTTTC
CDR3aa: CAIGQVSSGANVLTF

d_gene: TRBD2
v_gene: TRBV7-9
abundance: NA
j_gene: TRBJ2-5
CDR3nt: TGTGCCAGCAGCTTACTCCAGCGGGGGCTCGGGGAGACCCAGTACTTC
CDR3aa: CASSLLQRGLGETQYF

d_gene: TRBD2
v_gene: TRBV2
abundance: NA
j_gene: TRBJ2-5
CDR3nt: TGTGCCAGCAGCCTCCTAGCGGGGTCCCAAGAGACCCAGTACTTC
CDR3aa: CASSLLAGSQETQYF